What follows are 3 T cell receptor beta chains derived from one specimen sequenced in a study of blood T cell repertoires in COVID-19 (dated by TCRdb to the early 2020s). The library relied on the immunoSEQ multiplex PCR assay. TCRdb provides this immuneACCESS table in a form limited to in-frame rearrangements. Some clones are lacking; in checked studies, under half of them reflect an unresolved V gene, and why the rest are absent is not known. This sample gives about 50,000 clones in total; about 86% of them show up just once. About 4.6% of the sample is taken by the ten largest. Sequenced sample: peripheral blood. The receptors derive from an elderly man with active COVID-19.

This clone occurred once. V and J are TRBV19 and TRBJ2-1; TRBD2 aligns across 9 bases. Germline-derived CDR1 and CDR2 are LNHDA and SQIVND (reference sequence). The CDR3 is 16 amino acids. Trimming removed 4 bases from V and 6 bases from J; junction bases left unmatched: 10. The CDR3: CASSTLLAGAGNEQFF. CDR3 in DNA: TGTGCCAGTAGTACCCTCTTAGCGGGAGCGGGCAATGAGCAGTTCTTC.

This clone was found once. The chain couples TRBV11-2 to TRBJ2-1; 13 bases map to TRBD2. CDR1 is SGHAT, CDR2 FQNNGV, per germline. The CDR3 loop spans 17 amino acids. J was trimmed by 4 bases and V by 5 bases; bases with no gene match: 8. CDR3 amino acids: CASSPSTSGRPYNEQFF. The CDR3 coding sequence is TGTGCCAGCAGCCCATCGACTAGCGGGAGGCCGTACAATGAGCAGTTCTTC.

The chain combines TRBV7-9 with TRBJ1-1, with D hard to call. Trimming stripped 0 bases from V and 4 bases from J, with 12 bases between. The CDR3 sequence is 15 residues long. Germline V gene sequence: CDR1 SEHNR, CDR2 FQNEAQ (reference sequence). CDR3 DNA: TGTGCCAGCAGCTTAGCGGCGGGGTTTGGCACTGAAGCTTTCTTT. Protein sequence: CASSLAAGFGTEAFF.